This T cell receptor (beta chain) was sequenced in a study of CD8+ T cells in alopecia areata. Study-level results: Mice showed TCR sharing more clearly than patients did, possibly owing to HLA.

As concerns this clone: Its antigen is currently unknown.

The treatment here: oral pan-JAK inhibitor, 5-10 mg twice daily. Researchers took lesional scalp punch biopsies and peripheral blood from people who were alopecia areata patients. Reverse transcribed after extraction, RNA yielded cDNA as the sequencing template. TCRdb's table, derived via immunoSEQ multiplex PCR, lists solely in-frame clones and lacks some. The sample shows about 5,900 clones, around 60% of them seen only once. Trimming took off 1 base at V and 5 bases at J, with 12 bases between the two ends. The germline CDR1 and CDR2 sequences are LNHDA and SQIVND (reference sequence). CDR3 size: 15 residues.

The sample here was skin, taken between weeks 30 and 35, from a patient treated with tofacitinib. This chain links TRBV19 with TRBJ2-1; TRBD2 might be the D (6 bases). This TCR came from a human donor with alopecia areata. The CDR3 DNA sequence: TGTGCCAGTAGTATAGGGGGACTGGGGAACAATGAGCAGTTCTTC. Translated, it gives CASSIGGLGNNEQFF.